This passage covers 26 T cell receptor beta chains from one sample sequenced in a study of blood T cell repertoires in COVID-19. Produced via immunoSEQ multiplex PCR; TCRdb's table is partial and in-frame only. The sample has around 220,000 clones, approximately 90% seen once; the top ten hold 2.1%. Specimen: peripheral blood. The receptor set was obtained from a woman aged 40 to 50 who had recovered from COVID-19.

V is TRBV6-6 and J is TRBJ1-5; 9 nucleotides agree with TRBD1. This CDR3 has 16 residues. CDR1 and CDR2 (germline): MNHNY, SVGAGI (reference sequence). With 1 base clipped from V and 4 bases from J, the junction kept 5 bases outside the gene matches. The CDR3 region is CASSYLPGTGNQPQHF. The CDR3 nucleotides are TGTGCCAGCAGTTACTTGCCCGGGACAGGGAATCAGCCCCAGCATTTT.

This clone was observed once. The J gene is TRBJ1-2, the V gene TRBV2; weak D call: TRBD1 (5 bases). The germline gives CDR1 SNHLY, CDR2 FYNNEI. The V and J ends lost 2 bases and 9 bases respectively, with 13 bases between them. This CDR3 spans 13 amino acids. The CDR3 region has the DNA TGTGCCAGCAGTGAAAGGGACTTCCTCCGCTACACCTTC. Amino acid sequence: CASSERDFLRYTF.

The V gene is TRBV24-1, the J gene TRBJ2-3, with 9 bases matching TRBD1. This CDR3 comprises 16 residues. V gave up 5 bases and J gave up 5 bases; unmatched junction bases: 10. Germline V gives CDR1 KGHDR, CDR2 SFDVKD. The CDR3 DNA sequence: TGTGCCACCAGTGCCCCTCGCACAGGGGGCAAAGATACGCAGTATTTT. Residues: CATSAPRTGGKDTQYF.

CDR3 protein: CASSDSASGEQFF. The CDR3 bases are TGTGCCAGCAGTGACTCGGCTTCGGGTGAGCAGTTCTTC. The J gene is TRBJ2-1, the V gene TRBV9; D is unresolved. This CDR3 is built from 13 residues. Between the trimmed V and J ends, which lost 5 bases and 9 bases, there was a span of 15 bases. The germline CDR1 and CDR2 sequences are SGDLS and YYNGEE.

The chain carries TRBV3-1 (or the pseudogene TRBV3-2) and TRBJ2-6; TRBD2 aligns across 10 bases. V was clipped by 6 bases and J by 0 bases; unmatched bases: 2. This CDR3 contains 16 residues. Germline V lookup: CDR1 LGHDT, CDR2 YNNKEL (reference sequence). CDR3 in DNA: TGTGCCAGCAGAGGACTAGCGGTCTCTGGGGCCAACGTCCTGACTTTC. This translates into CASRGLAVSGANVLTF.

The V call is TRBV28, the J call TRBJ1-4; D perhaps matches TRBD1 (6 bases). CDR1 and CDR2 from the germline V gene are MDHEN and SYDVKM. V lost 1 base to trimming and J lost 6 bases, with 9 bases between them. This CDR3 region has 14 residues. Here the CDR3 reads CASSLSGGDEKLFF. CDR3 nucleotides: TGTGCCAGCAGTTTATCGGGGGGCGATGAAAAACTGTTTTTT.

The J gene is TRBJ2-1, the V gene TRBV6-2 or TRBV6-3; 15 nucleotides agree with TRBD2. Germline V gene lookup returns CDR1 MNHEY and CDR2 SVGEGT. This CDR3 has 19 amino acids. V lost 4 bases to trimming and J lost 4 bases; unmatched junction nucleotides: 11. CDR3 residues: CASSSPGLAGGIGYNEQFF. In DNA, the CDR3 is TGTGCCAGCAGTTCTCCGGGACTAGCGGGAGGTATCGGGTACAATGAGCAGTTCTTC.

This chain connects TRBV27 to TRBJ2-7; TRBD1 agrees at 8 bases. V lost 3 bases to trimming and J lost 3 bases; unmatched junction nucleotides: 7. CDR3 size: 15 residues. Per germline, CDR1 MNHEY and CDR2 SMNVEV (reference sequence). This chain's CDR3 is CASSLARDRLYEQYF. The CDR3 DNA follows: TGTGCCAGCAGTTTGGCACGGGACAGGCTCTACGAGCAGTACTTC.

This clone was detected only once. The chain joins TRBV3-1 (or the pseudogene TRBV3-2) to TRBJ2-2; TRBD1 matches 7 bases. The length of the CDR3 is 18 residues. Germline V gives CDR1 LGHDT, CDR2 YNNKEL (reference sequence). V lost 4 bases and J lost 5; bases outside the gene matches: 16. The CDR3 bases are TGTGCCAGCAGCCCCTACATCCAAACCGGGACAGTGACCGGGGAGCTGTTTTTT. It yields the protein CASSPYIQTGTVTGELFF.

CDR3 region: CAISDSPGGFPYGYTF. CDR3 bases: TGTGCCATCAGTGATTCCCCAGGGGGTTTTCCGTATGGCTACACCTTC. The V call is TRBV10-3, the J call TRBJ1-2; 7 positions match TRBD1. In germline, CDR1 is ENHRY, CDR2 SYGVKD. The CDR3 has 16 amino acids. With V trimmed by 3 bases and J by 5 bases, 12 bases remained unmatched.

V usage is TRBV29-1 and J usage is TRBJ1-2; D may be TRBD1 (6 bases). This CDR3 contains 13 residues. Germline V gene lookup returns CDR1 SQVTM and CDR2 ANQGSEA. V lost 4 bases and J lost 2, with 11 bases in between. The CDR3 sequence is CSVGRGLNYGYTF. The CDR3 bases are TGCAGCGTTGGCAGGGGTTTGAACTATGGCTACACCTTC.

The chain joins TRBV7-2 to TRBJ2-3, with D perhaps matching TRBD1 (5 bases). This CDR3 contains 13 residues. Trimming took off 1 base at V and 3 bases at J, with 5 bases between the two ends. CDR1 and CDR2 from the germline V gene are SGHTA and FQGNSA. CDR3 in amino acids: CASSLGQTDTQYF. CDR3 DNA: TGTGCCAGCAGCTTAGGACAGACAGATACGCAGTATTTT.

The chain recombines TRBV10-3 with TRBJ2-7, with D tentatively TRBD1 (6 bases). Germline V gene lookup returns CDR1 ENHRY and CDR2 SYGVKD. V dropped 2 bases and J dropped 6 bases, with 17 bases sitting between them. The CDR3 covers 15 residues. CDR3 DNA sequence: TGTGCCATCAGTGAGGTGGACAGCAGATCCGGCGAGCAGTACTTC. It encodes CAISEVDSRSGEQYF.

The table lists this clone with a count of one. This chain joins TRBV6-1 and TRBJ1-2, with a possible D match to TRBD1 (6 bases). Germline V gene data show CDR1 as MNHNS and CDR2 as SASEGT. Trimming took 1 base from V and 5 from J, leaving 17 bases between them. This CDR3 spans 16 amino acids. The CDR3 loop is CASSEGHGGPIYGYTF. Here the CDR3 DNA reads TGTGCCAGCAGTGAAGGTCACGGGGGGCCCATTTATGGCTACACCTTC.

CDR3 protein: CASSEWVSGGGNTGELFF. DNA for the CDR3: TGCGCCAGCAGTGAGTGGGTTAGCGGGGGGGGAAACACCGGGGAGCTGTTTTTT. The V call is TRBV10-2, the J call TRBJ2-2; 11 positions agree with TRBD2. The V gene end was trimmed by 1 base and the J gene end by 2 bases; junction bases not matched to a gene: 6. CDR3 length: 18 residues. CDR1 is WSHSY and CDR2 is SAAADI in the germline V gene.

This chain connects TRBV6-2 or TRBV6-3 to TRBJ2-5, with D perhaps matching TRBD2 (5 bases). The CDR3 runs to 21 residues. Germline V gene data show CDR1 as MNHEY and CDR2 as SVGEGT. Deletions cut 6 bases from V and 2 bases from J, with 34 bases between. Here the CDR3 reads CASSTPKQWSSHSGLQETQYF. DNA of the CDR3: TGTGCCAGCAGCACCCCAAAGCAGTGGTCTTCCCACAGCGGATTACAAGAGACCCAGTACTTC.

The CDR3 loop is CASSKVGYRDSSYNEQFF. The DNA for the CDR3 is TGTGCCAGCAGCAAAGTAGGATACCGGGACTCCTCTTACAATGAGCAGTTCTTC. The chain is built from TRBV21-1 and TRBJ2-1; the table calls TRBD2, which could not be checked here. TRBV21-1 is termed a pseudogene. The length of the CDR3 is 18 residues.

This rearrangement joins TRBV12-3 or TRBV12-4 to TRBJ2-3; 8 nucleotides line up with TRBD2. Trimming took 6 bases from V and 14 from J; bases not matched to a gene: 13. This CDR3 spans 13 amino acids. CDR3: CASRQGLVPPPYF. CDR3 nucleotide sequence: TGTGCCAGCAGGCAGGGACTAGTCCCGCCGCCGTATTTT.

A few counts support this clone. This chain uses TRBV6-5 with TRBJ1-3; a weak D match, TRBD1 (6 bases). This CDR3 has 16 residues. The V and J ends lost 0 bases and 0 bases respectively, with 9 bases between them. CDR1 MNHEY and CDR2 SVGAGI come from the germline V gene. CDR3 in amino acids: CASSYSNRVSGNTIYF. CDR3 sequence (DNA): TGTGCCAGCAGTTACTCGAACAGGGTCTCTGGAAACACCATATATTTT.

The genes are TRBV4-2 and TRBJ1-5; D not resolved. V gave up 1 base and J gave up 4 bases, with 5 bases separating them. CDR1 is LGHNA and CDR2 is YNFKEQ in the germline V gene. The CDR3 sequence is 13 residues long. For the CDR3, the DNA is TGTGCCAGCAGCCAAGTCGGGAATCAGCCCCAGCATTTT. It is translated as CASSQVGNQPQHF.

The rearrangement uses TRBV14 and TRBJ2-7; 11 nucleotides match TRBD2. The CDR3 contains 16 residues. Germline V gene data show CDR1 as SGHDN and CDR2 as FVKESK. The V segment lost 5 bases and the J segment 3 bases; nucleotides outside the gene matches: 9. As DNA, the CDR3 is TGTGCCAGCAGCGAGACCGGGACTAGCGGATACTACGAGCAGTACTTC. It yields the protein CASSETGTSGYYEQYF. Filled out from reference TRBV14 and TRBJ2-7, the complete variable domain reads EAGVTQFPSHSVIEKGQTVTLRCDPISGHDNLYWYRRVMGKEIKFLLHFVKESKQDESGMPNNRFLAERTGGTYSTLKVQPAELEDSGVYFCASSETGTSGYYEQYFGPGTRLTVT.

V and J are TRBV5-1 and TRBJ2-1; a weak D match, TRBD1 (5 bases). Germline lookup yields CDR1 SGHRS and CDR2 YFSETQ. This CDR3 has 15 amino acids. With 1 base removed from V and 1 base from J, the gap between germline ends came to 9 bases. The CDR3 spells CASSLSTASYNEQFF. The DNA of the CDR3 is TGCGCCAGCAGCTTGTCGACAGCTTCCTACAATGAGCAGTTCTTC. Full variable domain (outside the CDR3, taken from reference TRBV5-1 and TRBJ2-1): KAGVTQTPRYLIKTRGQQVTLSCSPISGHRSVSWYQQTPGQGLQFLFEYFSETQRNKGNFPGRFSGRQFSNSRSEMNVSTLELGDSALYLCASSLSTASYNEQFFGPGTRLTVL.

This chain joins TRBV24-1 and TRBJ1-5, with no clear D. V was pared by 2 bases and J by 5 bases, with 9 bases between. Germline CDR1 is KGHDR and CDR2 is SFDVKD. This CDR3 comprises 14 residues. The CDR3 loop reads CATSDWRVDQPQHF. The DNA for the CDR3 is TGTGCCACCAGTGATTGGAGGGTAGATCAGCCCCAGCATTTT.

The V gene is TRBV7-8, the J gene TRBJ2-7; D perhaps matches TRBD2 (7 bases). The CDR3 loop spans 16 amino acids. CDR1 is SGHVS, CDR2 FQNEAQ, per germline. The V end was cut by 2 bases, the J end by 3 bases, with 17 bases between. The DNA of the CDR3 is TGTGCCAGCAGCTTACGCGGGGGCTCCCCTCTCTACGAGCAGTACTTC. Protein sequence: CASSLRGGSPLYEQYF.

The chain links TRBV6-5 to TRBJ2-6, with TRBD1 matching over 7 bases. Germline CDR1 and CDR2: MNHEY and SVGAGI. The length of the CDR3 is 15 residues. V lost 10 bases and J lost 1; bases outside the gene matches: 7. CDR3 coding DNA: TGTGCCACCAGGACAGGAGGTTCTGGGGCCAACGTCCTGACTTTC. Translating it yields CATRTGGSGANVLTF.

V is TRBV7-3 and J is TRBJ2-5; 7 positions agree with TRBD1. The V and J ends lost 1 base and 4 bases, in that order; junction bases with no gene match: 9. The CDR3 totals 16 residues. Germline V CDR1 and CDR2: SGHTA, FQGTGA. The CDR3 DNA follows: TGTGCCAGCAGCTTAAGAGGGACAGTGAGGGGAGAGACCCAGTACTTC. It yields the protein CASSLRGTVRGETQYF.